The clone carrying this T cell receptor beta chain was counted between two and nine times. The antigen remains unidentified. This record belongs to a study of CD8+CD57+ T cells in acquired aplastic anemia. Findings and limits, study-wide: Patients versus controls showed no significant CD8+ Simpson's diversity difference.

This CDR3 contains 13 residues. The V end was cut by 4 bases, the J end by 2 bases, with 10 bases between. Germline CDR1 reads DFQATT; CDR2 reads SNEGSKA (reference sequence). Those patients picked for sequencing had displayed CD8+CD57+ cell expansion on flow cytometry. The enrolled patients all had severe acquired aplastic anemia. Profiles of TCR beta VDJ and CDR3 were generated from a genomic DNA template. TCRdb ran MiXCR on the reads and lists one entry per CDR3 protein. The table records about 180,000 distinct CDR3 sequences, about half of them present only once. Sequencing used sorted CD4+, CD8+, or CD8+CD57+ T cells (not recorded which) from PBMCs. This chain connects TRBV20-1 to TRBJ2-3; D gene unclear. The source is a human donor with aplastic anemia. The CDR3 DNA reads TGCAGTGCTACTATCTCAGCCACAGATACGCAGTATTTT. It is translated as CSATISATDTQYF.